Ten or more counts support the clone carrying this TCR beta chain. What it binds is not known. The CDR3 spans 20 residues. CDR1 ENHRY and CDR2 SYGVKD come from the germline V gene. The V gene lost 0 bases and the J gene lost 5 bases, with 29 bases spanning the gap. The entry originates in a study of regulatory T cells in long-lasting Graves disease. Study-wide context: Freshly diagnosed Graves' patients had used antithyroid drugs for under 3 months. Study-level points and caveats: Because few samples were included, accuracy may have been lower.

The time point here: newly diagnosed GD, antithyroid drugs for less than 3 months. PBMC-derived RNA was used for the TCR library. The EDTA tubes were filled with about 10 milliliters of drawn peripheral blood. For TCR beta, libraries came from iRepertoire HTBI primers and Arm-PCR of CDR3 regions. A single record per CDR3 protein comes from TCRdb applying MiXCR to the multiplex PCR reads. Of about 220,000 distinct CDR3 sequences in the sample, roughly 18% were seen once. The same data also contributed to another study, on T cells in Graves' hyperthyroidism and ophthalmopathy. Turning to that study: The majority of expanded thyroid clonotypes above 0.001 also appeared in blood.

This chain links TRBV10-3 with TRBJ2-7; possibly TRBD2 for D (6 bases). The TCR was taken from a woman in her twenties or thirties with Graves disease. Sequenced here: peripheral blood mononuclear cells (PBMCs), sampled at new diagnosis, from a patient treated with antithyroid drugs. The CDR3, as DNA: TGTGCCATCAGTGAGTCGGGAGGTGGGCTCTCCGGGCCCCGGAGGAACGAGCAGTACTTC. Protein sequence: CAISESGGGLSGPRRNEQYF.